This T cell receptor beta chain derives from a study of OX40 agonist ivuxolimab in advanced cancers. Overall study findings and caveats: CD8+ T cells (on average) carried more expanded clones than CD4+ T cells.

Libraries were prepared by immunoSEQ multiplex PCR; TCRdb keeps only in-frame clonotypes and omits some of them. The top ten hold about 6.7% of the sample, which has fewer than 90,000 clones, about 93% seen once. The CDR3 covers 14 residues. Between the trimmed V and J ends, which lost 2 bases and 1 base, there was a span of 9 bases. The germline V gene encodes CDR1 MNHNS and CDR2 SASEGT. Note on this clone: What it binds is unknown.

The chain carries TRBV6-1 and TRBJ2-7; D not resolved. The receptor's source is an adult with an advanced solid tumor such as melanoma, head and neck, liver or kidney cancer. Sequences were derived from CD4+ or CD8+ T cells sorted from blood, sampled in a trial of the OX40 agonist ivuxolimab. The CDR3 is CASSERTSSYEQYF. The CDR3 DNA reads TGTGCCAGCAGTGAAAGAACGAGTTCCTACGAGCAGTACTTC.